Each of the 22 T cell receptor beta chains below was sequenced from the same sample in a study of radiotherapy plus CTLA-4 blockade in lung cancer. The data were produced by immunoSEQ multiplex PCR, yet TCRdb's version contains in-frame clones alone and is incomplete. The table has about 73,000 clones, more than 75% seen once. Material: peripheral blood, obtained from a patient treated with radiotherapy plus ipilimumab. These receptors were taken from a human donor with non-small cell lung cancer that progressed on radiotherapy plus ipilimumab.

The chain joins TRBV20-1 to TRBJ2-1, with D hard to call. Germline V gene sequence: CDR1 DFQATT, CDR2 SNEGSKA (reference sequence). The CDR3 length is 10 residues. Between the trimmed V and J ends, which lost 3 bases and 9 bases, there was a span of 6 bases. CDR3 protein: CSASQVEQFF. The CDR3 bases are TGCAGTGCTAGTCAAGTTGAGCAGTTCTTC.

The chain combines TRBV9 with TRBJ1-6, with D unclear. Looked up from germline, CDR1 is SGDLS and CDR2 is YYNGEE. CDR3 length: 14 residues. Trimming pared 4 bases from V and 5 bases from J, leaving 10 bases between. CDR3 amino acids: CASSLTPDNSPLHF. The CDR3 nucleotides read TGTGCCAGCAGCCTTACACCTGATAATTCACCCCTCCACTTT.

This sequence joins TRBV13 and TRBJ1-1, with TRBD1 as a possible D gene (6 bases). Trimming took off 0 bases at V and 6 bases at J, with 17 bases between the two ends. Germline V gene lookup returns CDR1 PRHDT and CDR2 FYEKMQ (reference sequence). The CDR3 is made up of 16 amino acids. The CDR3 here is CASSLGFRGGFSEAFF. Here the CDR3 DNA reads TGTGCCAGCAGCTTAGGTTTTAGGGGGGGTTTCTCTGAAGCTTTCTTT.

V is TRBV5-6 and J is TRBJ2-5, with 8 bases aligning to TRBD2. The germline gives CDR1 SGHDT, CDR2 YYEEEE. The CDR3 extends over 16 amino acids. With V trimmed by 1 base and J by 5 bases, 10 bases remained unmatched. CDR3 protein: CASSLTREAPGETQYF. CDR3 coding DNA: TGTGCCAGCAGCTTGACGCGGGAGGCTCCCGGGGAGACCCAGTACTTC.

For this clone: This sample also contains other DNA sequences that code for the same CDR3. The V gene is TRBV6-4, the J gene TRBJ2-3; 8 bases agree with TRBD2. Germline V gene lookup returns CDR1 MRHNA and CDR2 SNTAGT. The CDR3 spans 15 residues. Trimming cost V 4 bases and J 0 bases; bases outside gene matches: 3. The CDR3 here is CASSVASGSTDTQYF. The CDR3 DNA reads as TGTGCCAGCAGTGTTGCTAGCGGGAGCACAGATACGCAGTATTTT.

The chain is built from TRBV27 and TRBJ2-3; TRBD2 agrees at 11 bases. The CDR3 is 18 amino acids. V lost 9 bases and J lost 4; bases outside the gene matches: 18. CDR1 is MNHEY, CDR2 SMNVEV, per germline (reference sequence). The CDR3 protein is CASRTSGQLTLSADTQYF. The CDR3 nucleotides are TGTGCCAGTCGGACTAGCGGGCAACTGACACTTTCCGCAGATACGCAGTATTTT.

The chain links TRBV28 to TRBJ2-7; no definite D call. Trimming left V 6 bases short and J 6 bases short, with 15 bases between. The CDR3 has 13 residues. From germline, CDR1 is MDHEN and CDR2 SYDVKM. DNA of the CDR3: TGTGCCAGCAGGGGTGGGTCTTACATCGAGCAGTACTTC. Amino acid sequence: CASRGGSYIEQYF.

The chain uses TRBV6-1 and TRBJ2-3; the match to TRBD1 covers 7 bases. The trim removed 7 bases at V and 0 bases at J, leaving 4 bases unmatched. Germline V CDR1 and CDR2: MNHNS, SASEGT. The CDR3 is made up of 14 amino acids. CDR3 in amino acids: CASIQGRSTDTQYF. The CDR3 DNA reads TGTGCCAGCATACAGGGGCGAAGCACAGATACGCAGTATTTT.

The rearrangement links TRBV28 to TRBJ2-7; 9 bases line up with TRBD2. Germline CDR1 reads MDHEN; CDR2 reads SYDVKM. V shed 7 bases, J shed 7 bases, and the junction held 8 bases outside the gene matches. The CDR3 is 13 amino acids. This CDR3 is CASTLLAGLEQYF. The CDR3 DNA reads TGTGCCAGCACCCTTCTAGCGGGACTAGAGCAGTACTTC.

This chain joins TRBV27 and TRBJ2-3, with D maybe TRBD2 (6 bases). CDR1 MNHEY and CDR2 SMNVEV come from the germline V gene (reference sequence). The CDR3 runs 15 residues. V was trimmed by 2 bases and J by 1 base, leaving 10 bases between them. The CDR3 nucleotides read TGTGCCAGCAGTTTAACGGGGGTGGGCACAGATACGCAGTATTTT. This codes for CASSLTGVGTDTQYF.

The chain links TRBV27 to TRBJ2-1; D may correspond to TRBD1 or TRBD2 (5 bases each). V was shortened by 3 bases and J by 2 bases, with 11 bases between the two germline ends. The V gene's germline CDR1 is MNHEY and CDR2 SMNVEV (reference sequence). The CDR3 is 15 residues long. The CDR3: CASSFWGNPYNEQFF. As DNA, the CDR3 is TGTGCCAGCAGTTTCTGGGGGAACCCCTACAATGAGCAGTTCTTC.

V usage is TRBV6-1 and J usage is TRBJ2-7; no definite D call. This CDR3 is 16 amino acids long. The V gene's germline CDR1 is MNHNS and CDR2 SASEGT. V lost 1 base and J 3 bases, leaving 16 bases between the germline ends. The CDR3 sequence: CASSEVGTSLSYEQYV. CDR3 bases: TGTGCCAGCAGTGAAGTGGGAACAAGCTTGAGCTACGAGCAGTACGTC.

V usage is TRBV19 and J usage is TRBJ2-7; D is unresolved. Per the germline V gene, CDR1 is LNHDA and CDR2 is SQIVND (reference sequence). V was cut by 8 bases and J by 2 bases, with 16 bases left in between. There are 14 residues in the CDR3. This chain's CDR3 is CASRSMEQAYEQYF. The CDR3 DNA sequence: TGTGCCAGTCGATCGATGGAGCAAGCCTACGAGCAGTACTTC.

The DNA for the CDR3 is TGTGCCAGTAGTAGGACAGATACGCAGTATTTT. It is translated as CASSRTDTQYF. The chain combines TRBV19 with TRBJ2-3; D is undetermined. The CDR3 has 11 residues. V gave up 4 bases and J gave up 3 bases, with 2 bases separating them. Germline CDR1 and CDR2: LNHDA and SQIVND (reference sequence).

This chain joins TRBV27 and TRBJ2-1, with 9 bases that match TRBD2. V was clipped by 3 bases and J by 4 bases; unmatched bases: 7. There are 16 residues in the CDR3. The germline gives CDR1 MNHEY, CDR2 SMNVEV (reference sequence). The CDR3 nucleotides are TGTGCCAGCAGTTTCGCCGGGACTAGCCAATACAATGAGCAGTTCTTC. Translating it yields CASSFAGTSQYNEQFF.

The chain links TRBV5-4 to TRBJ1-1; TRBD1 is a possible D gene (5 bases). The ends were cut back, 4 bases at V and 5 bases at J, with 18 bases in the middle. Per germline, CDR1 SGHNT and CDR2 YYREEE (reference sequence). This CDR3 region has 15 residues. The CDR3 nucleotides read TGTGCCAGCAGCGTCCAAGATGGGGGGTTTACTGAAGCTTTCTTT. Translating gives CASSVQDGGFTEAFF.

This chain connects TRBV5-6 to TRBJ1-5; D ambiguous. The germline V and J ends were trimmed by 1 base and 5 bases, with 7 bases remaining between them. The CDR3 spans 13 residues. CDR1 SGHDT and CDR2 YYEEEE come from the germline V gene. The CDR3 nucleotides read TGTGCCAGCAGCTTGCTGGGAGATCAGCCCCAGCATTTT. Translated: CASSLLGDQPQHF.

A single count supports this clone. The genes are TRBV5-6 and TRBJ2-1; 11 bases match TRBD2. V trimming: 4 bases; J trimming: 2 bases; junction bases outside the gene matches: 2. This CDR3 region has 15 residues. Germline V gene lookup returns CDR1 SGHDT and CDR2 YYEEEE. The CDR3 is CASSPGLAAYNEQFF. The CDR3 DNA sequence: TGTGCCAGCAGCCCGGGACTAGCGGCCTACAATGAGCAGTTCTTC.

As to this clone: Within the sample, other DNA sequences also encode this same CDR3. V usage is TRBV6-5 and J usage is TRBJ2-2, with D tentatively TRBD2 (6 bases). Germline V gives CDR1 MNHEY, CDR2 SVGAGI. The V gene lost 4 bases and the J gene lost 6 bases, with 9 bases spanning the gap. The CDR3 consists of 13 residues. The CDR3 nucleotides are TGTGCCAGCAGTTTTGCGGGACCCGGGGAGCTGTTTTTT. Translation gives CASSFAGPGELFF.

This clone was seen once. The V gene is TRBV27, the J gene TRBJ2-3; D not certain. CDR3 length: 14 residues. V was clipped by 2 bases and J by 0 bases, with 6 bases between them. Germline V gene sequence: CDR1 MNHEY, CDR2 SMNVEV (reference sequence). CDR3: CASSLEKSTDTQYF. For the CDR3, the DNA is TGTGCCAGCAGTTTAGAAAAGAGCACAGATACGCAGTATTTT.

Comment on this clone: The sample contains more than one DNA sequence encoding this CDR3. The chain has TRBV20-1 and TRBJ2-1; D uncertain. V lost 3 bases to trimming and J lost 5 bases, with 5 bases between them. This CDR3 has 11 residues. In germline, CDR1 is DFQATT, CDR2 SNEGSKA (reference sequence). CDR3 region: CSASLDNEQFF. CDR3 DNA: TGCAGTGCTAGTTTGGACAATGAGCAGTTCTTC.

The J gene is TRBJ2-1, the V gene TRBV9, with D hard to call. Trimming left V 4 bases short and J 4 bases short, with 18 bases between. The CDR3 sequence is 16 residues long. Germline loops: CDR1 SGDLS, CDR2 YYNGEE. The CDR3 nucleotides are TGTGCCAGCAGCTTTTCGAGTGGCCACGGGTACAATGAGCAGTTCTTC. Translation: CASSFSSGHGYNEQFF.